This is a list of T cell receptor beta chains from one sample in a study of PD-L1 blockade in urothelial cancer. TCRdb's table, derived via immunoSEQ multiplex PCR, lists solely in-frame clones and lacks some. The table records roughly 24,000 clones, approximately 90% of them present only once. Source: PBMCs, taken around atezolizumab (anti-PD-L1) treatment. All receptors derive from an older woman with urothelial cancer. The CDR3 runs from the conserved cysteine through the conserved F or W. A D gene is named only where the DNA matches it firmly. Rows may omit the clone size; those that give it use once, few, many or a size class.

V,D,J,size,length,CDR3,DNA
TRBV29-1,TRBD1,TRBJ2-1,NA,10,CSVTGGEQFF,TGCAGCGTTACAGGGGGTGAGCAGTTCTTC
TRBV28,TRBD1,TRBJ2-7,once,14,CASSLGTGAYEQYF,TGTGCCAGCAGTTTGGGGACAGGGGCCTACGAGCAGTACTTC
TRBV10-1,TRBD1,TRBJ1-2,NA,17,CASSDRTGGVKDYGYTF,TGCGCCAGCAGTGATCGGACAGGGGGCGTGAAAGACTATGGCTACACCTTC
TRBV7-2,NA,TRBJ2-7,NA,17,CASSPPPTGPDSYEQYF,TGTGCCAGCAGCCCCCCCCCGACAGGCCCTGATTCCTACGAGCAGTACTTC
TRBV10-1,TRBD1,TRBJ2-7,NA,17,CASRRGSWRDRVYEQYF,TGCGCCAGCAGAAGGGGGTCCTGGCGGGACAGGGTCTACGAGCAGTACTTC
TRBV11-3,NA,TRBJ2-2,NA,19,CASSLGAGLWSRNTGELFF,TGTGCCAGCAGCTTAGGTGCGGGGCTTTGGTCCCGGAACACCGGGGAGCTGTTTTTT
TRBV29-1,NA,TRBJ1-1,NA,12,CSSQGMNTEAFF,TGCAGCTCCCAGGGAATGAACACTGAAGCTTTCTTT
TRBV28,NA,TRBJ1-5,NA,13,CASTPGGNQPQHF,TGTGCCAGCACCCCCGGGGGCAATCAGCCCCAGCATTTT
TRBV10-3,TRBD2,TRBJ2-3,NA,16,CAISELGAGGPDTQYF,TGTGCCATCAGTGAGTTGGGAGCGGGGGGGCCAGATACGCAGTATTTT
TRBV11-2,TRBD1,TRBJ2-1,NA,15,CASGPRDRGLGEQFF,TGTGCCAGCGGACCCCGGGACAGGGGGCTTGGAGAGCAGTTCTTC
TRBV6-6,TRBD1,TRBJ1-1,NA,14,CASSSGQGGTEAFF,TGTGCCAGCAGTTCGGGACAGGGGGGCACTGAAGCTTTCTTT
TRBV6-5,NA,TRBJ2-7,few,14,CASSYGGKDYEQYF,TGTGCCAGCAGTTATGGGGGGAAAGACTACGAGCAGTACTTC
TRBV4-2,TRBD2,TRBJ2-3,once,18,CASSQDLGPAGGSYTQYF,TGTGCCAGCAGCCAAGATCTGGGGCCCGCGGGGGGGTCATATACGCAGTATTTT
TRBV9,NA,TRBJ2-7,NA,14,CASSPGRGLDEQYF,TGTGCCAGCAGCCCCGGAAGGGGGTTGGACGAGCAGTACTTC
TRBV10-1,NA,TRBJ2-1,NA,13,CASSEMRVSEQFF,TGCGCCAGCAGTGAGATGCGGGTCAGCGAGCAGTTCTTC
TRBV10-1,NA,TRBJ2-1,NA,15,CASSESGARVREQFF,TGCGCCAGCAGTGAGTCTGGCGCACGGGTACGGGAGCAGTTCTTC
TRBV7-8,NA,TRBJ2-7,few,12,CASSLSSYEQYF,TGTGCCAGCAGCTTGAGCTCCTACGAGCAGTACTTC
TRBV5-1,NA,TRBJ2-5,once,14,CASNTGSGAETQYF,TGCGCCAGCAACACAGGGTCGGGTGCAGAGACCCAGTACTTC
TRBV9,NA,TRBJ2-2,NA,13,CASSPRDTGELFF,TGTGCCAGCAGCCCTCGAGACACCGGGGAGCTGTTTTTT
TRBV19,NA,TRBJ1-2,NA,12,CASMQGVYGYTF,TGTGCCAGTATGCAGGGTGTATATGGCTACACCTTC
TRBV18,TRBD1,TRBJ2-5,NA,14,CASSADRVQETQYF,TGTGCCAGCTCAGCGGACAGGGTACAAGAGACCCAGTACTTC
TRBV7-8,NA,TRBJ1-1,NA,13,CASSPNFNTEAFF,TGTGCCAGCAGCCCAAACTTCAACACTGAAGCTTTCTTT
TRBV5-6,TRBD2,TRBJ2-7,NA,15,CASSSLAGSLREQYF,TGTGCCAGCAGCTCACTAGCGGGGTCCCTGAGGGAGCAGTACTTC
TRBV7-2,NA,TRBJ2-1,NA,12,CASSPGQATQFF,TGTGCCAGCAGCCCCGGACAAGCCACGCAGTTCTTC
TRBV7-2,NA,TRBJ2-7,once,15,CASSPVGSAKGEQYF,TGTGCCAGCAGTCCCGTTGGTAGCGCCAAAGGGGAGCAGTACTTC
TRBV9,NA,TRBJ2-3,NA,18,CASSVSIRPPTSTDTQYF,TGTGCCAGCAGCGTATCAATCCGTCCCCCCACTAGCACAGATACGCAGTATTTT
TRBV19,TRBD1,TRBJ2-3,NA,16,CASSIDRQGGADTQYF,TGTGCCAGTAGTATAGATAGACAGGGTGGGGCAGATACGCAGTATTTT
TRBV19,TRBD2,TRBJ2-2,NA,18,CASSLGLAGGIRTGELFF,TGTGCCAGTAGTCTCGGACTAGCGGGGGGGATTCGAACCGGGGAGCTGTTTTTT
TRBV29-1,NA,TRBJ2-1,NA,13,CSARTPLYNEQFF,TGCAGCGCCCGGACACCCCTATACAATGAGCAGTTCTTC
TRBV6-4,NA,TRBJ2-1,NA,14,CASRRDSSYNEQFF,TGTGCCAGCAGGCGGGATAGCTCCTACAATGAGCAGTTCTTC
TRBV28,TRBD1,TRBJ2-6,NA,18,CASSLRTGRSSGANVLTF,TGTGCCAGCAGCCTTAGGACAGGGAGGAGCTCCGGGGCCAACGTCCTGACTTTC
TRBV6-5,TRBD1,TRBJ2-7,NA,12,CASVGQGHEQYF,TGTGCCAGCGTGGGACAGGGACACGAGCAGTACTTC
TRBV4-3,NA,TRBJ2-2,NA,15,CASSPAEGNTGELFF,TGCGCCAGCAGTCCCGCGGAAGGGAACACCGGGGAGCTGTTTTTT
TRBV23-1,NA,TRBJ1-3,NA,18,CASSQSRGDNWSGNTIYF,TGCGCCAGCAGTCAATCGAGAGGGGACAACTGGTCTGGAAACACCATATATTTT
TRBV19,TRBD2,TRBJ2-1,NA,14,CASGTSGRINEQFF,TGTGCCAGCGGGACTAGCGGGAGGATCAATGAGCAGTTCTTC
TRBV7-2,TRBD1,TRBJ2-5,NA,16,CASSLTGQGASETQYF,TGTGCCAGCAGCTTAACGGGACAGGGGGCTTCTGAGACCCAGTACTTC
TRBV14,TRBD2,TRBJ2-6,NA,16,CASSQDRGVGANVLTF,TGTGCCAGCAGCCAAGATCGGGGGGTTGGGGCCAACGTCCTGACTTTC
TRBV12-5,NA,TRBJ2-1,NA,15,CARARGPHAHNEQFF,TGTGCCCGAGCCAGGGGCCCCCATGCTCACAATGAGCAGTTCTTC
TRBV7-3,NA,TRBJ1-1,NA,13,CASSPTDRGGAFF,TGTGCCAGCAGCCCTACAGACAGAGGTGGGGCTTTCTTT
TRBV5-1,TRBD2,TRBJ2-3,NA,16,CASSFTSGSSVDTQYF,TGCGCCAGCAGCTTTACTAGCGGGAGTTCAGTAGATACGCAGTATTTT
TRBV4-3,TRBD1,TRBJ2-7,NA,13,CASSQTGGYEQYF,TGCGCCAGCAGCCAAACAGGGGGCTACGAGCAGTACTTC
TRBV18,NA,TRBJ2-3,NA,16,CASSPLTGSVTDTQYF,TGTGCCAGCTCACCACTTACCGGGAGTGTGACAGATACGCAGTATTTT
TRBV7-2,TRBD1,TRBJ2-5,NA,15,CASSSWTGLQETQYF,TGTGCCAGCAGCTCCTGGACAGGGCTGCAAGAGACCCAGTACTTC
TRBV7-2,NA,TRBJ2-7,NA,15,CASSLGRGAFYEQYF,TGTGCCAGCAGCTTGGGCAGGGGTGCCTTCTACGAGCAGTACTTC
TRBV7-2,NA,TRBJ1-1,NA,17,CASSLRWAPGGSTEAFF,TGTGCCAGCAGCTTAAGATGGGCCCCCGGCGGGAGCACTGAAGCTTTCTTT
TRBV5-1,NA,TRBJ1-5,NA,13,CASSLGAGQPQHF,TGCGCCAGCAGCTTGGGGGCAGGTCAGCCCCAGCATTTT
TRBV19,TRBD1,TRBJ2-7,NA,14,CASSPGQGPYEQYF,TGTGCCAGTAGTCCGGGACAGGGCCCCTACGAGCAGTACTTC
TRBV13,NA,TRBJ2-3,NA,16,CASSSEQATSTDTQYF,TGTGCCAGCAGCTCAGAACAGGCCACTAGCACAGATACGCAGTATTTT
TRBV5-6,NA,TRBJ2-7,NA,16,CASSFLGRGTTYEQYF,TGTGCCAGCAGCTTCCTTGGGCGGGGCACAACCTACGAGCAGTACTTC
TRBV7-9,TRBD2,TRBJ2-7,NA,15,CASSGGTSGYWEQYF,TGTGCCAGCAGCGGAGGGACTAGCGGGTACTGGGAGCAGTACTTC
TRBV7-9,TRBD1,TRBJ1-1,NA,16,CASSTPGQGLGTEAFF,TGTGCCAGCAGCACTCCGGGACAGGGACTGGGCACTGAAGCTTTCTTT
TRBV4-3,TRBD2,TRBJ2-2,NA,19,CASSQEILSGRAYVGELFF,TGCGCCAGCAGCCAAGAGATTCTTAGCGGGAGGGCCTACGTCGGGGAGCTGTTTTTT
TRBV12-1,NA,TRBJ2-7,NA,17,CASSSRTSGRIGYEQYF,TGTGCCAGCAGCTCCAGGACTAGCGGGAGAATAGGGTACGAGCAGTACTTC
TRBV5-1,TRBD2,TRBJ2-3,NA,16,CASSFSGGARTDTQYF,TGCGCCAGCAGCTTTTCCGGGGGGGCCCGGACAGATACGCAGTATTTT
TRBV18,NA,TRBJ1-1,NA,17,CASSPLGGHNLNTEAFF,TGTGCCAGCTCACCGTTGGGTGGACACAACTTGAACACTGAAGCTTTCTTT
TRBV2,TRBD1,TRBJ1-2,NA,14,CASRATGGPQGYTF,TGTGCCAGCAGAGCTACAGGGGGCCCCCAGGGCTACACCTTC
TRBV28,TRBD1,TRBJ2-6,NA,16,CASSSGGADGANVLTF,TGTGCCAGCAGTTCAGGGGGCGCCGATGGGGCCAACGTCCTGACTTTC
TRBV4-2,NA,TRBJ1-6,NA,15,CASSQDPDRDSPLHF,TGTGCCAGCAGCCAAGATCCCGACAGAGATTCACCCCTCCACTTT
TRBV7-6,TRBD1,TRBJ1-1,once,15,CASSLNRGKNTEAFF,TGTGCCAGCAGCTTAAACAGGGGTAAGAACACTGAAGCTTTCTTT
TRBV5-4,NA,TRBJ1-2,NA,12,CASSLGRDGYTF,TGTGCCAGCAGCTTGGGGAGAGATGGCTACACCTTC